This T cell receptor (beta chain) emerged from a study of shared clonotypes between healthy human individuals. Generated by immunoSEQ multiplex PCR, the TCRdb table keeps only in-frame clones and is missing some. Found here are approximately 470,000 clones, around 73% of them singletons; the top ten hold about 12%. The CDR3 extends over 15 amino acids. Germline V gene sequence: CDR1 MNHEY, CDR2 SMNVEV (reference sequence). J was trimmed by 5 bases and V by 6 bases; bases with no gene match: 10. This clonotype was sampled from a middle-aged woman in good health. Some clones in this sample may be carry-over from other donors' samples. The sample comprised PBMCs. The chain combines TRBV27 with TRBJ1-2, with 9 positions matching TRBD1. CDR3 region: CASRIETGGGYGYTF. CDR3 nucleotides: TGTGCCAGCAGAATTGAAACAGGGGGCGGGTATGGCTACACCTTC.